Listed below are T cell receptor beta chains from one sample, sequenced in a study of neoadjuvant nivolumab and ipilimumab in lung cancer. Sequenced by immunoSEQ multiplex PCR; TCRdb stores in-frame clones only, minus some. The sample yields some 13,000 clones, around 70% seen once. The sample was peripheral blood, taken after neoadjuvant nivolumab, alone or with ipilimumab, at or shortly before surgery. These TCRs come from an adult with non-small cell lung cancer. Both conserved end residues are part of each CDR3. A D gene is named only where the DNA matches it firmly. Where a row states a size, it is once, few, many or the class of an expanded clone; other rows omit it.

V	J	size	D	DNA	CDR3
TRBV5-1	TRBJ1-1	NA	NA	TGCGCCAGCAGCTTGGAAGGGTCAGGGGTCGTGAACACTGAAGCTTTCTTT	CASSLEGSGVVNTEAFF
TRBV18	TRBJ2-1	NA	TRBD2	TGTGCCAGCTCACCCCCAAACGGGAGGGACCATGAGCAGTTCTTC	CASSPPNGRDHEQFF
TRBV18	TRBJ1-1	NA	NA	TGTGCCAGCTCACCAGGGGGGGCACGAGGGACTGAAGCTTTCTTT	CASSPGGARGTEAFF
TRBV5-1	TRBJ1-1	NA	TRBD1	TGCGCCAGCAGCAAACAGGGGGCCGTGAACACTGAAGCTTTCTTT	CASSKQGAVNTEAFF
TRBV5-1	TRBJ2-6	NA	NA	TGCGCCAGCCGCTTCAGCCCCGGGGCCAACGTCCTGACTTTC	CASRFSPGANVLTF
TRBV30	TRBJ2-1	NA	TRBD2	TGTGCCTGGAGTGTAAGGGTAGCGGGTGACAATGAGCAGTTCTTC	CAWSVRVAGDNEQFF
TRBV7-6	TRBJ1-1	NA	TRBD1	TGTGCCAGCAGGTCCGACAGGGCGAACACTGAAGCTTTCTTT	CASRSDRANTEAFF
TRBV29-1	TRBJ1-2	NA	NA	TGCAGCGTCAGTTACGGAAACTATGGCTACACCTTC	CSVSYGNYGYTF
TRBV11-3	TRBJ2-2	NA	NA	TGTGCCAGCAGCCGCGGGACACAATACGCGAACACCGGGGAGCTGTTTTTT	CASSRGTQYANTGELFF
TRBV11-2	TRBJ1-3	NA	NA	TGTGCCAGCAGCTTAGACGGGGGCTCCGGAAACACCATATATTTT	CASSLDGGSGNTIYF
TRBV5-5	TRBJ1-2	once	TRBD1	TGTGCCAGCAGCGGCGACAGGGTAGGCTATGGCTACACCTTC	CASSGDRVGYGYTF